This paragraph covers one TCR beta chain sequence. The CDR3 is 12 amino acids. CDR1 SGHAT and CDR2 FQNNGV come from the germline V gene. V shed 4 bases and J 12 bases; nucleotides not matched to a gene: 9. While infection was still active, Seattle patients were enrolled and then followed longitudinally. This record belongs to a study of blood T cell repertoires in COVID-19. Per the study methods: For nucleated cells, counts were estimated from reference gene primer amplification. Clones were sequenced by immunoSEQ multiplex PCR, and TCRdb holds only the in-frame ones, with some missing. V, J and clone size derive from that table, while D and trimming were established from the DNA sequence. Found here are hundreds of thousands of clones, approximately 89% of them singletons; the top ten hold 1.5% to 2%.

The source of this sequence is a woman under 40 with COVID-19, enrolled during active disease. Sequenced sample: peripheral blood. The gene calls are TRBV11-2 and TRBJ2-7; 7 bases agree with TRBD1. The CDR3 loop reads CASSSQGVSLYF. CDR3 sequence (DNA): TGTGCCAGCAGCTCGCAGGGGGTATCCTTGTACTTC.